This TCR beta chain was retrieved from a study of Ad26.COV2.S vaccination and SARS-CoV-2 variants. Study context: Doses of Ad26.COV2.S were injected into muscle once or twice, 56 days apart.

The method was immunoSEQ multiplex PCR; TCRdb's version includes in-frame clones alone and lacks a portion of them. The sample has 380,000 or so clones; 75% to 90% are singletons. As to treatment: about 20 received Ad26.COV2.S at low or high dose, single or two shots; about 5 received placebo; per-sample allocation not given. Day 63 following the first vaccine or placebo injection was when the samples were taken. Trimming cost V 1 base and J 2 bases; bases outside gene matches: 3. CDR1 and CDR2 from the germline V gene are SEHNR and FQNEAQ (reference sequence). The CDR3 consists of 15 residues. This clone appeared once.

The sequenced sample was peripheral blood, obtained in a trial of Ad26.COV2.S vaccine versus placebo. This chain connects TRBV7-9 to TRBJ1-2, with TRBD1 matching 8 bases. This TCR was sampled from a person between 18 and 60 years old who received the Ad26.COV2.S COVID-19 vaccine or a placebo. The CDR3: CASSLDRGNNYGYTF. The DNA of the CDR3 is TGTGCCAGCAGCTTAGACAGGGGGAACAACTATGGCTACACCTTC.